This record looks at one T cell receptor (beta chain) sequence and its context. What this receptor recognizes is not known. Base qualities are missing; no much larger clone stands one base away. This specimen comes from a study of T cell responses to AZD1222 COVID-19 vaccine (dated by TCRdb to the early 2020s). Study-level background: AZD1222 recipients with second doses at about 4 weeks or about 12 weeks were pooled, because spike-specific TCR depth and breadth did not differ between schedules. A total of just over 230 trial participants underwent TCR sequencing, of whom around 210 had received two doses of AZD1222 and 26 had received two doses of the MenACWY control vaccine. Trial participants were enrolled by age into 18-55, 56-69 and 70-plus year subgroups, with approximately 160, 26 and 62 TCR-sequenced participants respectively.

CDR1 MNHEY and CDR2 SMNVEV were looked up in the germline V gene (reference sequence). V sheds 0 bases and J sheds 2 bases, leaving 14 bases between their ends. The CDR3, cysteine through phenylalanine, is 17 amino acids long. Kept here is only the CDR3 DNA, which spans 51 bases and is read in frame from base 1. Broad study findings and their caveats: Conclusions about previously exposed vaccinees are limited, since just five to seven AZD1222 recipients were seropositive for SARS-CoV-2 at baseline. The vaccine-associated CD4 TCRs covered the entire spike protein, and the dominant responses fell in regions 160-218 and 743-854. No day 14 peak-response samples were available, so repertoires were characterized only after the peak T cell response. A significant rise in spike-specific TCR breadth and depth was observed after two AZD1222 doses relative to day 0 and relative to MenACWY recipients. Participants were mostly white British and included more females than males, and it was suggested by the authors that clonal diversity may have been underestimated. The 56-69-year group was small, and its depth increase did not reach significance, likely because of low power. Nearly half of unique spike-specific TCRs reportedly recognized epitopes outside regions mutated in the B.1.351 and B.1.1.7 variants.

The CDR3 regions of human TCRbeta chains were subjected to immunosequencing. In the paper's pipeline: Repertoire TCRs were checked for matches against a reference library of SARS-CoV-2-specific TCRs that had been generated using the MIRA antigen-specificity platform. Breadth was defined as the fraction of unique TCRs that were SARS-CoV-2-associated, and depth was defined as the fraction of total T cells that were SARS-CoV-2-associated. Using the MIRA data, every spike-specific TCR was mapped to the spike region that the TCR reacted to and assigned to either a CD4 or a CD8 class. Log10-transformed breadth and depth values were compared by one-way ANOVA with Sidak's multiple comparisons tests. Not all clones reach the TCRdb copy of this immuneACCESS table, which keeps in-frame sequences only. Checked studies attribute under half of the gap to unresolved V genes and leave the rest unexplained. That table gives V, J and clone size, and the DNA gave D and trimming. The table for this sample lists over 100,000 clones; about 82% of them were counted only once. The ten largest clones add up to approximately 12% of the sample.

The sample's time point label is to be understood as: baseline before first vaccination. Samples from vaccinated people were obtained from the UK trials COV001 and COV002, which included a single-blind randomized controlled phase 2/3 trial of AZD1222 (ChAdOx1 nCoV-19) in healthy adults. For TCRbeta chain sequencing, PBMC samples from trial participants were taken at day 0 and at day 28 after the second dose. This specimen was peripheral blood, taken on day 0 of AZD1222 vaccination. The receptor chain draws on TRBV27 and TRBJ1-5; D gene: possibly TRBD1, on 5 matching bases. This receptor was identified in an adult in good health. The CDR3 loop reads CASSLSPRDGGNQPQHF. The DNA sequence is TGTGCCAGCAGTTTATCACCTCGGGACGGGGGCAATCAGCCCCAGCATTTT.